Below, 27 T cell receptor beta chains from the same sample are listed, as sequenced in a study of control samples from healthy donors and cancer patients. Produced via immunoSEQ multiplex PCR; TCRdb's table is partial and in-frame only. Of more than 100,000 clones in the sample, approximately 90% were seen once. Sample: blood. The receptors here all came from a man aged 18 to 35 in good health.

The chain recombines TRBV5-1 with TRBJ1-1; possibly TRBD1 for D (6 bases). From germline, CDR1 is SGHRS and CDR2 YFSETQ. V dropped 4 bases and J dropped 8 bases, with 12 bases sitting between them. The CDR3 is 12 amino acids. This CDR3 is CASSLEGGEAFF. The CDR3 nucleotides are TGCGCCAGCAGCCTCGAGGGGGGCGAAGCTTTCTTT. Drawing the rest from reference TRBV5-1 and TRBJ1-1, the complete variable domain is KAGVTQTPRYLIKTRGQQVTLSCSPISGHRSVSWYQQTPGQGLQFLFEYFSETQRNKGNFPGRFSGRQFSNSRSEMNVSTLELGDSALYLCASSLEGGEAFFGQGTRLTVV.

The chain uses TRBV5-1 and TRBJ1-2; D uncertain. The CDR3 sequence is 14 residues long. Per the germline V gene, CDR1 is SGHRS and CDR2 is YFSETQ. Trimming shortened V by 0 bases and J by 8 bases, and 14 bases separated the two germline ends. The CDR3 coding sequence is TGCGCCAGCAGCTTGGAACTGATGAAGGGAGGCTACACCTTC. It codes for CASSLELMKGGYTF.

The V gene is TRBV30, the J gene TRBJ2-7; 7 bases line up with TRBD2. Germline lookup yields CDR1 GTSNPN and CDR2 SVGIG (reference sequence). V lost 2 bases and J lost 2; bases outside the gene matches: 0. CDR3 length: 12 residues. The CDR3 nucleotides are TGTGCCTGGAGTAGCGGGGCCTACGAGCAGTACTTC. Its translation: CAWSSGAYEQYF.

V gene TRBV5-1 combines with J gene TRBJ1-1; a weak D match, TRBD1 (5 bases). Per the germline V gene, CDR1 is SGHRS and CDR2 is YFSETQ. The V end lost 2 bases, the J end lost 1 base, and 18 bases lay between the germline ends. The CDR3 extends over 17 amino acids. This chain's CDR3 is CASSFPSGGPSNTEAFF. In DNA form, the CDR3 reads TGCGCCAGCAGCTTCCCCTCTGGGGGACCGTCGAACACTGAAGCTTTCTTT. Full variable domain (remainder filled in from reference TRBV5-1 and TRBJ1-1): KAGVTQTPRYLIKTRGQQVTLSCSPISGHRSVSWYQQTPGQGLQFLFEYFSETQRNKGNFPGRFSGRQFSNSRSEMNVSTLELGDSALYLCASSFPSGGPSNTEAFFGQGTRLTVV.

The chain carries TRBV27 and TRBJ1-1, with 7 nucleotides matching TRBD1. V lost 4 bases to trimming and J lost 4 bases; unmatched junction nucleotides: 6. CDR1 is MNHEY, CDR2 SMNVEV, per germline (reference sequence). CDR3 length: 14 residues. The CDR3 nucleotides read TGTGCCAGCAGTTCTTTGACAGGGAGCACTGAAGCTTTCTTT. This encodes CASSSLTGSTEAFF.

V gene TRBV28 combines with J gene TRBJ1-6; 7 nucleotides agree with TRBD1. Trimming took 5 bases from V and 7 from J; bases not matched to a gene: 11. The CDR3 extends over 16 amino acids. Germline-derived CDR1 and CDR2 are MDHEN and SYDVKM. CDR3 DNA sequence: TGTGCCAGCAGTCGACAGGGTTTCGGTCAGAATTCACCCCTCCACTTT. It is translated as CASSRQGFGQNSPLHF.

This clone was recorded only once. CDR3 sequence (DNA): TGTGCCAGTAGTATAGTTCCAGCGGGGGGGCCCTACAATGAGCAGTTCTTC. It codes for CASSIVPAGGPYNEQFF. J is TRBJ2-1 and V is TRBV19, with 10 bases identical to TRBD2. Germline trimming cut 1 base from V and 2 bases from J; bases unmatched to any gene: 5. From germline, CDR1 is LNHDA and CDR2 SQIVND (reference sequence). This CDR3 is 17 amino acids long.

The V call is TRBV27, the J call TRBJ2-3, with 10 bases fitting TRBD1. Germline CDR1 is MNHEY and CDR2 is SMNVEV (reference sequence). This CDR3 has 15 amino acids. V shed 8 bases, J shed 2 bases, and the junction held 7 bases outside the gene matches. The CDR3 protein is CASAPGQGHTDTQYF. The CDR3 DNA reads TGTGCCAGCGCGCCGGGACAGGGGCACACAGATACGCAGTATTTT.

CDR3 nucleotide sequence: TGTGCCAGTAGTATTGCCGGGATCCAAGAGACCCAGTACTTC. This gives the protein CASSIAGIQETQYF. This rearrangement joins TRBV19 to TRBJ2-5; tentatively, D is TRBD2 (5 bases). Trimming stripped 3 bases from V and 1 base from J, with 9 bases between. This CDR3 region has 14 residues. Germline CDR1 and CDR2: LNHDA and SQIVND (reference sequence).

V usage is TRBV5-5 and J usage is TRBJ1-6, with TRBD1 as a possible D gene (5 bases). The CDR3 sequence is 20 residues long. V dropped 4 bases and J dropped 2 bases, with 25 bases sitting between them. Germline V gives CDR1 SGHKS, CDR2 YYEKEE (reference sequence). The CDR3, as DNA: TGTGCCAGCAGCAAAGAATTCGGACACATGACTAGCACCTATAATTCACCCCTCCACTTT. Translation gives CASSKEFGHMTSTYNSPLHF.

This chain joins TRBV6-1 and TRBJ1-2; TRBD1 aligns across 7 bases. Germline CDR1 is MNHNS and CDR2 is SASEGT. The CDR3 spans 15 residues. V lost 3 bases, J lost 4 bases, and 8 bases stayed unmatched. As DNA, the CDR3 is TGTGCCAGCAGTGACAGATGGACAGGCGTCTATGGCTACACCTTC. Residues: CASSDRWTGVYGYTF.

This clone has more than one count but fewer than ten. The chain employs TRBV29-1 and TRBJ1-4; 8 bases align to TRBD1. In germline, CDR1 is SQVTM, CDR2 ANQGSEA. The CDR3 consists of 14 residues. The V gene end was trimmed by 6 bases and the J gene end by 1 base; junction bases not matched to a gene: 4. CDR3 nucleotides: TGCAGCGTAGGTGGACAGGGAACTAATGAAAAACTGTTTTTT. It codes for CSVGGQGTNEKLFF. Full variable domain (remainder filled in from reference TRBV29-1 and TRBJ1-4): SAVISQKPSRDICQRGTSLTIQCQVDSQVTMMFWYRQQPGQSLTLIATANQGSEATYESGFVIDKFPISRPNLTFSTLTVSNMSPEDSSIYLCSVGGQGTNEKLFFGSGTQLSVL.

The V call is TRBV19, the J call TRBJ2-3, with TRBD2 matching 8 bases. This CDR3 is built from 15 residues. The germline CDR1 and CDR2 sequences are LNHDA and SQIVND (reference sequence). V gave up 7 bases and J gave up 4 bases; unmatched junction bases: 10. CDR3 residues: CASTPYRGGPDTQYF. The CDR3, as DNA: TGTGCCAGTACCCCGTATCGGGGGGGCCCAGATACGCAGTATTTT.

The J gene is TRBJ2-1, the V gene TRBV9, with D hard to call. The V end lost 3 bases, the J end lost 0 bases, and 16 bases lay between the germline ends. The germline V gene has CDR1 SGDLS and CDR2 YYNGEE. The CDR3 length is 17 residues. The CDR3, as DNA: TGTGCCAGCAGCGCCGGTGGGCCGGATAGCTCCTACAATGAGCAGTTCTTC. This gives the protein CASSAGGPDSSYNEQFF.

The chain has TRBV6-5 and TRBJ1-3; tentative D call: TRBD1 (6 bases). Germline loops: CDR1 MNHEY, CDR2 SVGAGI. Trimming left V 0 bases short and J 4 bases short, with 10 bases between. The CDR3 sequence is 15 residues long. CDR3 in DNA: TGTGCCAGCAGTTACTCCCCCACAGGGGGAAACACCATATATTTT. This sequence encodes CASSYSPTGGNTIYF.

As concerns this clone: Different DNA sequences within this sample yield the same CDR3. The rearrangement links TRBV19 to TRBJ1-1; the match to TRBD1 covers 8 bases. In germline, CDR1 is LNHDA, CDR2 SQIVND (reference sequence). V lost 6 bases to trimming and J lost 8 bases; unmatched junction nucleotides: 5. The CDR3 contains 12 residues. In DNA, the CDR3 is TGTGCCAGTAGCGACAGGGGAACGGAAGCTTTCTTT. It encodes CASSDRGTEAFF.

The V gene is TRBV4-2, the J gene TRBJ1-4; possible D gene TRBD1, 5 bases. Trimming pared 5 bases from V and 8 bases from J, leaving 15 bases between. The CDR3 consists of 14 residues. Per the germline V gene, CDR1 is LGHNA and CDR2 is YNFKEQ. This chain's CDR3 is CASSLGNRGEKLFF. The CDR3, as DNA: TGTGCCAGCAGCTTGGGAAATCGGGGCGAAAAACTGTTTTTT.

This chain joins TRBV19 and TRBJ2-3; the match to TRBD2 covers 8 bases. V gave up 3 bases and J gave up 4 bases; unmatched junction bases: 9. The CDR3 runs 16 residues. CDR1 LNHDA and CDR2 SQIVND come from the germline V gene (reference sequence). The CDR3 bases are TGTGCCAGTAGTATCGATCCCGGCGGGGGGTCAGATACGCAGTATTTT. It is translated as CASSIDPGGGSDTQYF. The full variable domain, its missing parts supplied by reference TRBV19 and TRBJ2-3, is DGGITQSPKYLFRKEGQNVTLSCEQNLNHDAMYWYRQDPGQGLRLIYYSQIVNDFQKGDIAEGYSVSREKKESFPLTVTSAQKNPTAFYLCASSIDPGGGSDTQYFGPGTRLTVL.

The chain joins TRBV5-1 to TRBJ2-7; the D gene is possibly TRBD2 (6 bases). Germline CDR1 SGHRS, CDR2 YFSETQ. The CDR3 runs to 15 residues. Trimming took off 0 bases at V and 2 bases at J, with 12 bases between the two ends. CDR3 in amino acids: CASSLGAGRTYEQYF. As DNA, the CDR3 is TGCGCCAGCAGCTTGGGGGCGGGGCGAACCTACGAGCAGTACTTC.

This clone was counted between two and nine times. The chain recombines TRBV6-1 with TRBJ2-5; 9 bases line up with TRBD2. The V gene end was trimmed by 1 base and the J gene end by 1 base; junction bases not matched to a gene: 1. Germline V gene sequence: CDR1 MNHNS, CDR2 SASEGT. CDR3 length: 15 amino acids. CDR3 loop: CASSEGAGGQETQYF. The DNA of the CDR3 is TGTGCCAGCAGTGAAGGAGCGGGGGGCCAAGAGACCCAGTACTTC.

The chain is built from TRBV5-1 and TRBJ1-6; TRBD1 matches at 8 bases. Germline CDR1 reads SGHRS; CDR2 reads YFSETQ. V gave up 8 bases and J gave up 10 bases; unmatched junction bases: 5. This CDR3 comprises 12 residues. The CDR3 loop is CARGTGDSPLHF. The CDR3 nucleotides are TGCGCCAGAGGGACAGGAGACTCACCCCTCCACTTT.

The chain carries TRBV25-1 and TRBJ1-3; no clear D. This CDR3 spans 12 amino acids. CDR1 MGHDK and CDR2 SYGVNS come from the germline V gene. V lost 0 bases and J lost 14, with 11 bases in between. Here the CDR3 reads CASSEYAGVLYF. DNA for the CDR3: TGTGCCAGCAGTGAATATGCCGGGGTCCTATATTTT.

The genes are TRBV3-1 (or the pseudogene TRBV3-2) and TRBJ2-6; D is possibly TRBD1 (6 bases). Between the trimmed V and J ends, which lost 0 bases and 0 bases, there was a span of 9 bases. CDR3 size: 17 residues. Germline CDR1 reads LGHDT; CDR2 reads YNNKEL (reference sequence). The CDR3 reads CASSQDLTGSGANVLTF. In DNA form, the CDR3 reads TGTGCCAGCAGCCAAGACTTGACAGGCTCTGGGGCCAACGTCCTGACTTTC.

The sample holds one count of this clone. CDR3 sequence (DNA): TGTGCCAGCAGCTTAGGCTTGACTAGCGGGGGTCAAGAGACCCAGTACTTC. Translation: CASSLGLTSGGQETQYF. V usage is TRBV7-9 and J usage is TRBJ2-5, with 12 bases matching TRBD2. CDR1 SEHNR and CDR2 FQNEAQ come from the germline V gene (reference sequence). The CDR3 length is 17 residues. Trimming removed 1 base from V and 2 bases from J; junction bases left unmatched: 5. Complete variable domain (other parts from reference TRBV7-9 and TRBJ2-5): DTGVSQNPRHKITKRGQNVTFRCDPISEHNRLYWYRQTLGQGPEFLTYFQNEAQLEKSRLLSDRFSAERPKGSFSTLEIQRTEQGDSAMYLCASSLGLTSGGQETQYFGPGTRLLVL.

This chain uses TRBV10-2 with TRBJ2-1; D is possibly TRBD2 (5 bases). Between the trimmed V and J ends, which lost 2 bases and 0 bases, there was a span of 8 bases. The CDR3 runs to 15 residues. CDR1 WSHSY and CDR2 SAAADI come from the germline V gene. CDR3 amino acids: CASSEIARSYNEQFF. The CDR3 DNA reads as TGCGCCAGCAGTGAGATAGCGCGCTCCTACAATGAGCAGTTCTTC.

The V and J genes are TRBV5-6 and TRBJ1-2; D gene unclear. Looked up from germline, CDR1 is SGHDT and CDR2 is YYEEEE. The CDR3 runs to 14 residues. Trimming cost V 4 bases and J 4 bases, with 14 bases left between them. The CDR3 DNA reads as TGTGCCAGCAGCGGAACAGTGGATGGCTATGGCTACACCTTC. It specifies CASSGTVDGYGYTF.

V is TRBV10-1 and J is TRBJ1-2, with a possible D match to TRBD1 (5 bases). Germline loops: CDR1 WNHNN, CDR2 SYGVQD (reference sequence). CDR3 length: 13 residues. V lost 8 bases and J lost 4, with 14 bases in between. CDR3 coding DNA: TGCGCCAGCGGGGGGGAACGGAGCTATGGCTACACCTTC. This sequence encodes CASGGERSYGYTF.